Presented here are 25 T cell receptor beta chains from one specimen sequenced in a study of T cells after somatic rescue of genetic block. Assay: immunoSEQ multiplex PCR; the TCRdb copy retains only in-frame clones and omits some. The data contain 67,000 or so clones, just over 90% of them singletons. Sequencing was carried out using peripheral blood mononuclear cells (PBMCs). The receptors stem from a man aged 30 to 39.

The chain joins TRBV19 to TRBJ2-3, with D possibly TRBD1 on 6 matching bases. Germline V gene sequence: CDR1 LNHDA, CDR2 SQIVND (reference sequence). V shed 3 bases and J shed 0 bases, with 10 bases lying between them. This CDR3 contains 15 residues. The CDR3 sequence: CASSIWDISTDTQYF. DNA of the CDR3: TGTGCCAGTAGTATTTGGGACATCAGCACAGATACGCAGTATTTT.

The CDR3 DNA is TGTGCCTGGAGTGTCGGGTTATCTAATGAAAAACTGTTTTTT. Translation: CAWSVGLSNEKLFF. V and J are TRBV30 and TRBJ1-4; no firm D call. Trimming shortened V by 0 bases and J by 3 bases, and 8 bases separated the two germline ends. This CDR3 region has 14 residues. The germline V gene has CDR1 GTSNPN and CDR2 SVGIG (reference sequence). Based on the CDR3 plus reference TRBV30 and TRBJ1-4, the full variable domain is SQTIHQWPATLVQPVGSPLSLECTVEGTSNPNLYWYRQAAGRGLQLLFYSVGIGQISSEVPQNLSASRPQDRQFILSSKKLLLSDSGFYLCAWSVGLSNEKLFFGSGTQLSVL.

The J gene is TRBJ2-5, the V gene TRBV7-9; D is unresolved. Per germline, CDR1 SEHNR and CDR2 FQNEAQ (reference sequence). This CDR3 is 11 amino acids long. The V end lost 4 bases, the J end lost 4 bases, and 4 bases lay between the germline ends. CDR3 residues: CASSSLETQYF. The CDR3 region has the DNA TGTGCCAGCAGCTCTTTAGAGACCCAGTACTTC. Full variable domain (rest looked up from reference TRBV7-9 and TRBJ2-5): DTGVSQNPRHKITKRGQNVTFRCDPISEHNRLYWYRQTLGQGPEFLTYFQNEAQLEKSRLLSDRFSAERPKGSFSTLEIQRTEQGDSAMYLCASSSLETQYFGPGTRLLVL.

The V and J genes are TRBV15 and TRBJ2-7, with D perhaps matching TRBD2 (5 bases). Germline CDR1 and CDR2: LNHNV and YYDKDF (reference sequence). V lost 3 bases and J 4 bases, leaving 16 bases between the germline ends. This CDR3 region has 15 residues. In nucleotides, the CDR3 is TGTGCCACCAGCAGGCTCCGGGGTCTGGCGTACGAGCAGTACTTC. Its protein is CATSRLRGLAYEQYF.

This chain joins TRBV11-2 and TRBJ2-2; TRBD2 aligns across 7 bases. This CDR3 region has 16 residues. J was trimmed by 2 bases and V by 6 bases; bases with no gene match: 9. Per germline, CDR1 SGHAT and CDR2 FQNNGV. CDR3: CASSLLSGGNTGELFF. In DNA form, the CDR3 reads TGTGCCAGCAGTCTCCTCTCGGGGGGAAACACCGGGGAGCTGTTTTTT. The complete variable domain, with remaining parts taken from reference TRBV11-2 and TRBJ2-2, reads EAGVAQSPRYKIIEKRQSVAFWCNPISGHATLYWYQQILGQGPKLLIQFQNNGVVDDSQLPKDRFSAERLKGVDSTLKIQPAKLEDSAVYLCASSLLSGGNTGELFFGEGSRLTVL.

The J gene is TRBJ2-1, the V gene TRBV7-2, with 7 bases lining up with TRBD2. The germline CDR1 and CDR2 sequences are SGHTA and FQGNSA. The CDR3 totals 12 residues. Trimming cost V 5 bases and J 6 bases; bases outside gene matches: 1. CDR3 DNA sequence: TGTGCCAGCAGCAGCGGGGTCAATGAGCAGTTCTTC. Translating it yields CASSSGVNEQFF.

This clone has just one count. The chain is built from TRBV5-6 and TRBJ2-5; no definite D call. Between the trimmed V and J ends, which lost 3 bases and 1 base, there was a span of 13 bases. This CDR3 region has 15 residues. Per germline, CDR1 SGHDT and CDR2 YYEEEE. CDR3 DNA sequence: TGTGCCAGCAGCTCGAGACGCGTTATCCAAGAGACCCAGTACTTC. As protein: CASSSRRVIQETQYF.

The chain uses TRBV6-5 and TRBJ2-7; maybe TRBD1 (6 bases). The V gene's germline CDR1 is MNHEY and CDR2 SVGAGI. Deletions cut 2 bases from V and 6 bases from J, with 14 bases between. The CDR3 runs to 14 residues. The CDR3 bases are TGTGCCAGCAGTTACCCAGACAGGATCCCCGAGCAGTACTTC. Protein: CASSYPDRIPEQYF.

The chain has TRBV4-1 and TRBJ2-7, with D perhaps TRBD1 (7 bases). Trimming removed 4 bases at V and 5 bases at J, with 18 bases between. Looked up from germline, CDR1 is MGHRA and CDR2 is YSYEKL. The CDR3 length is 15 residues. The CDR3 loop reads CASSPLFTGEDEQYF. The DNA of the CDR3 is TGCGCCAGCAGCCCCCTTTTTACAGGGGAGGACGAGCAGTACTTC.

The rearrangement joins TRBV6-1 to TRBJ1-5; unclear D gene. The V and J ends lost 0 bases and 2 bases respectively, with 5 bases between them. The germline V gene encodes CDR1 MNHNS and CDR2 SASEGT. CDR3 length: 14 amino acids. The CDR3 region has the DNA TGTGCCAGCAGTGAAGCACGGCGCAATCAGCCCCAGCATTTT. Translation gives CASSEARRNQPQHF.

The chain uses TRBV4-1 and TRBJ2-7; 11 bases align to TRBD2. CDR3 length: 15 amino acids. The junction had 5 bases not matched to a gene; V was cut back by 5 bases and J by 2 bases. Germline CDR1 is MGHRA and CDR2 is YSYEKL. The DNA of the CDR3 is TGCGCCAGCAGCGCACTAGCGGGAGTAGCCTACGAGCAGTACTTC. Its protein product is CASSALAGVAYEQYF.

J is TRBJ1-1 and V is TRBV29-1; D is ambiguous. V lost 4 bases and J lost 1, with 7 bases in between. This CDR3 is built from 12 residues. CDR1 is SQVTM and CDR2 is ANQGSEA in the germline V gene. This chain's CDR3 is CSVVPGNTEAFF. For the CDR3, the DNA is TGCAGCGTTGTCCCGGGGAACACTGAAGCTTTCTTT.

The V and J genes are TRBV30 and TRBJ2-2; D is unclear. Germline V gives CDR1 GTSNPN, CDR2 SVGIG (reference sequence). The CDR3 extends over 13 amino acids. Trimming took off 3 bases at V and 4 bases at J, with 9 bases between the two ends. The CDR3 here is CAWSARSTGELFF. The DNA of the CDR3 is TGTGCCTGGAGCGCCCGGAGCACCGGGGAGCTGTTTTTT. Combining the CDR3 with reference TRBV30 and TRBJ2-2 gives the whole variable domain SQTIHQWPATLVQPVGSPLSLECTVEGTSNPNLYWYRQAAGRGLQLLFYSVGIGQISSEVPQNLSASRPQDRQFILSSKKLLLSDSGFYLCAWSARSTGELFFGEGSRLTVL.

CDR3: CASKQGGYNSPLHF. CDR3 in DNA: TGTGCCAGCAAACAGGGGGGATATAATTCACCCCTCCACTTT. The chain combines TRBV2 with TRBJ1-6; 8 bases map to TRBD1. Germline V gene sequence: CDR1 SNHLY, CDR2 FYNNEI. There are 14 residues in the CDR3. The V gene end was trimmed by 7 bases and the J gene end by 4 bases; junction bases not matched to a gene: 3.

The DNA of the CDR3 is TGTGCCAGCAGCCAGGGCCAGCATACTAATGAAAAACTGTTTTTT. Amino acid sequence: CASSQGQHTNEKLFF. The genes are TRBV4-2 and TRBJ1-4; D uncertain. The germline V gene has CDR1 LGHNA and CDR2 YNFKEQ. This CDR3 region has 15 residues. V was pared by 3 bases and J by 2 bases, with 10 bases between.

DNA for the CDR3: TGCAGCGTTGAACCGGGACAGGGACCCTACGAGCAGTACTTC. It is translated as CSVEPGQGPYEQYF. The chain is built from TRBV29-1 and TRBJ2-7, with 9 bases identical to TRBD1. CDR3 length equals 14 residues. Losses at the gene ends were 2 bases for V and 2 bases for J; bases not matched to a gene: 4. From germline, CDR1 is SQVTM and CDR2 ANQGSEA.

This chain connects TRBV7-9 to TRBJ2-3; D is uncertain. V was cut by 3 bases and J by 6 bases, with 16 bases left in between. The germline gives CDR1 SEHNR, CDR2 FQNEAQ (reference sequence). CDR3 size: 15 residues. CDR3 sequence (DNA): TGTGCCAGCAGCTTTAAGGGCCAAGTGATGGATACGCAGTATTTT. It codes for CASSFKGQVMDTQYF.

The chain employs TRBV6-5 and TRBJ1-1; D not resolved. CDR3 length equals 15 residues. CDR1 MNHEY and CDR2 SVGAGI come from the germline V gene. V lost 4 bases and J lost 1, with 13 bases in between. The CDR3 nucleotides are TGTGCCAGCAGTTTGTCCGAGGCGGCGAACACTGAAGCTTTCTTT. Translating gives CASSLSEAANTEAFF.

This clone occurred once. V gene TRBV28 combines with J gene TRBJ1-5, with 11 bases lining up with TRBD1. CDR1 and CDR2 from the germline V gene are MDHEN and SYDVKM. The CDR3 has 15 residues. J gave up 7 bases and V 5 bases, and 7 bases lay outside the gene matches. Here the CDR3 reads CASSTGQGARQPQHF. For the CDR3, the DNA is TGTGCCAGCAGTACTGGACAGGGGGCACGGCAGCCCCAGCATTTT.

A single count supports this clone. This rearrangement joins TRBV19 to TRBJ2-7; D is possibly TRBD1 (6 bases). This CDR3 has 14 residues. The ends were cut back, 1 base at V and 2 bases at J, with 9 bases in the middle. CDR1 and CDR2 from the germline V gene are LNHDA and SQIVND (reference sequence). CDR3 region: CASSIANRAYEQYF. The CDR3, as DNA: TGTGCCAGTAGTATAGCCAACAGGGCCTACGAGCAGTACTTC.

The chain combines TRBV2 with TRBJ2-2; maybe TRBD1 (6 bases). The CDR3 runs 14 residues. Germline-derived CDR1 and CDR2 are SNHLY and FYNNEI. Trimming pared 7 bases from V and 5 bases from J, leaving 14 bases between. The CDR3 coding sequence is TGTGCCAGCATTTCCAACAGGGCGACCGGGGAGCTGTTTTTT. This codes for CASISNRATGELFF.

V is TRBV2 and J is TRBJ1-6; D is undetermined. V gave up 2 bases and J gave up 10 bases, with 9 bases separating them. This CDR3 is 13 amino acids long. The germline gives CDR1 SNHLY, CDR2 FYNNEI. The CDR3 coding sequence is TGTGCCAGCAGTGAATCAACCCTATCACCCCTCCACTTT. Its protein is CASSESTLSPLHF.

The rearrangement links TRBV11-2 to TRBJ2-5; D gene ambiguous. Trimming removed 1 base from V and 2 bases from J, with 14 bases in between. The CDR3 runs to 16 residues. Germline V gives CDR1 SGHAT, CDR2 FQNNGV. CDR3 coding DNA: TGTGCCAGCAGCTTAGCCCAGCGCGCAGCTCAAGAGACCCAGTACTTC. Its protein is CASSLAQRAAQETQYF.

The gene calls are TRBV25-1 and TRBJ1-6; D remains unclear. CDR1 is MGHDK, CDR2 SYGVNS, per germline. The CDR3 runs to 15 residues. Trimming removed 6 bases from V and 0 bases from J, with 9 bases in between. The CDR3 bases are TGTGCCAGCAGATACACGAGCTCCTATAATTCACCCCTCCACTTT. This encodes CASRYTSSYNSPLHF.

This chain uses TRBV6-5 with TRBJ2-1; TRBD2 matches 16 bases. This CDR3 has 13 residues. CDR1 is MNHEY, CDR2 SVGAGI, per germline. The J segment lost 15 bases and the V segment lost 6 bases, leaving 5 bases of the junction unmatched. CDR3 protein: CASRAGLAGGTFF. The DNA for the CDR3 is TGTGCCAGCAGGGCGGGACTAGCGGGGGGGACGTTCTTC.